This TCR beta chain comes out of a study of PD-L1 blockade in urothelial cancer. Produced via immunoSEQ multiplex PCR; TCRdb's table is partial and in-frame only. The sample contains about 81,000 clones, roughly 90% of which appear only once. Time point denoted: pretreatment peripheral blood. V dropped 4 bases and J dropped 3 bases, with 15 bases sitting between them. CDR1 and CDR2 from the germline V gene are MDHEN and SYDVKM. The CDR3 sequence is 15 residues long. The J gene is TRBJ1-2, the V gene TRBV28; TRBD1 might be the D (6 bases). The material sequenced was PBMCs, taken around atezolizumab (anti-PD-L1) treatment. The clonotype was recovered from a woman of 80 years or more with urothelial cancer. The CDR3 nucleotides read TGTGCCAGCAGTTCCGGGGGGGCAGGAGACTATGGCTACACCTTC. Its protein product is CASSSGGAGDYGYTF.